The rows below give T cell receptor beta chains drawn from one sample of a study of CD8 T cells in ankylosing spondylitis. TCRdb processed the 5' RACE reads anew with MiXCR; each CDR3 protein has one entry. Found here are around 390,000 distinct CDR3 sequences, about 22% of them singletons; the top ten hold around 16%. The material sequenced was blood, either unsorted or a sorted T cell fraction (not recorded which). Source of these receptors: a male donor with ankylosing spondylitis. Both conserved end residues are part of each CDR3. D genes are given only for firm matches. Size values are once, few and many counts, or a class for expanded clones, and some rows have none.

J gene: TRBJ2-5; V gene: TRBV20-1; D gene: TRBD2; clone size: many; CDR3 protein: CSARAPAGGQETQYF; CDR3 DNA: TGCAGTGCTAGAGCGCCAGCGGGAGGTCAAGAGACCCAGTACTTC
J gene: TRBJ2-1; V gene: TRBV20-1; D gene: TRBD2; clone size: NA; CDR3 protein: CSASAGGHNEQFF; CDR3 DNA: TGCAGTGCTAGTGCGGGAGGGCATAATGAGCAGTTCTTC
J gene: TRBJ1-2; V gene: TRBV5-1; D gene: NA; clone size: few; CDR3 protein: CASSPEGLYGYTF; CDR3 DNA: TGCGCCAGCAGCCCGGAGGGCTTATATGGCTACACCTTC
J gene: TRBJ2-2; V gene: TRBV20-1; D gene: TRBD2; clone size: few; CDR3 protein: CSASGTSGVTGELFF; CDR3 DNA: TGCAGTGCTTCCGGGACTAGCGGAGTCACCGGGGAGCTGTTTTTT
J gene: TRBJ2-2; V gene: TRBV5-1; D gene: NA; clone size: many; CDR3 protein: CASSLEGPNTGELFF; CDR3 DNA: TGCGCCAGCAGCTTGGAAGGACCGAACACCGGGGAGCTGTTTTTT
J gene: TRBJ2-1; V gene: TRBV20-1; D gene: NA; clone size: NA; CDR3 protein: CSARHRASEQFF; CDR3 DNA: TGCAGTGCTAGACACAGGGCTAGTGAGCAGTTCTTC
J gene: TRBJ2-1; V gene: TRBV20-1; D gene: TRBD2; clone size: NA; CDR3 protein: CSAREAAGGRHEQFF; CDR3 DNA: TGCAGTGCTAGAGAGGCGGCGGGAGGAAGGCATGAGCAGTTCTTC
J gene: TRBJ2-7; V gene: TRBV6-5; D gene: TRBD2; clone size: few; CDR3 protein: CASSLGGVRRVYEQYF; CDR3 DNA: TGTGCCAGCAGTTTGGGGGGGGTCCGTCGTGTCTACGAGCAGTACTTC
J gene: TRBJ1-2; V gene: TRBV11-2; D gene: NA; clone size: once; CDR3 protein: CASSYAGSNNYGYTF; CDR3 DNA: TGTGCCAGCAGCTACGCCGGGTCAAATAACTATGGCTACACCTTC
J gene: TRBJ1-5; V gene: TRBV27; D gene: NA; clone size: few; CDR3 protein: CASSLRPGTIKPQHF; CDR3 DNA: TGTGCCAGCAGTTTACGACCAGGGACAATCAAGCCCCAGCATTTT
J gene: TRBJ2-3; V gene: TRBV20-1; D gene: TRBD2; clone size: few; CDR3 protein: CSAGTSGRTDTQYF; CDR3 DNA: TGCAGTGCAGGGACTAGCGGGAGAACGGATACGCAGTATTTT
J gene: TRBJ1-2; V gene: TRBV20-1; D gene: NA; clone size: few; CDR3 protein: CSARDRDGYTF; CDR3 DNA: TGCAGTGCTAGAGACAGGGATGGCTACACCTTC
J gene: TRBJ2-5; V gene: TRBV28; D gene: TRBD2; clone size: NA; CDR3 protein: CASRGLLAGIETQYF; CDR3 DNA: TGTGCCAGCAGGGGGTTACTAGCGGGAATAGAGACCCAGTACTTC
J gene: TRBJ2-1; V gene: TRBV10-1; D gene: TRBD2; clone size: few; CDR3 protein: CASSDTSSGRVWDEQFF; CDR3 DNA: TGCGCCAGCAGTGACACGTCTAGCGGGAGGGTCTGGGATGAGCAGTTCTTC
J gene: TRBJ2-3; V gene: TRBV11-1; D gene: TRBD2; clone size: NA; CDR3 protein: CASSLPGQGRGASGSKDTQYF; CDR3 DNA: TGTGCCAGCAGCTTACCCGGACAGGGAAGAGGGGCTAGCGGGAGTAAAGATACGCAGTATTTT
J gene: TRBJ2-7; V gene: TRBV11-2; D gene: NA; clone size: NA; CDR3 protein: CASSLYYGEAYEQYF; CDR3 DNA: TGTGCCAGCAGCTTATACTACGGAGAAGCCTACGAGCAGTACTTC
J gene: TRBJ1-2; V gene: TRBV5-1; D gene: NA; clone size: few; CDR3 protein: CASSLRGYNYGYTF; CDR3 DNA: TGCGCCAGCAGCTTGCGAGGGTATAACTATGGCTACACCTTC